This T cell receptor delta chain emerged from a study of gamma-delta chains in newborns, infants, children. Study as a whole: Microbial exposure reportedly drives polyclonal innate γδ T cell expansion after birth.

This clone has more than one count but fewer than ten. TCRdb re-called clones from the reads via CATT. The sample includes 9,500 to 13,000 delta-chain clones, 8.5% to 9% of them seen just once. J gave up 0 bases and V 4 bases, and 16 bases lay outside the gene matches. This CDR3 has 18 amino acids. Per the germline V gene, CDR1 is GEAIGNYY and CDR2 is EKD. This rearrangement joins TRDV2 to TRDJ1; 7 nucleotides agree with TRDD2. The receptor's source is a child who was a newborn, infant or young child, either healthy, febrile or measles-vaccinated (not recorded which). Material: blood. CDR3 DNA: TGTGCCTGTGAGTTCCTACGAGGCGGCGTGGATTACACCGATAAACTCATCTTT. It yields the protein CACEFLRGGVDYTDKLIF.